The 14 T cell receptor beta chains reported below all come from one sample, sequenced in a study of blood T cell repertoires in COVID-19. This table comes from immunoSEQ multiplex PCR, and its TCRdb copy is limited to in-frame clones, with some not included. The sample records a few hundred thousand clones, 88% being singletons. What was sequenced was PBMCs or T cells enriched from blood (not recorded which). Receptors originate from a woman in her twenties or thirties who had been exposed to COVID-19.

This rearrangement joins TRBV28 to TRBJ1-5; D call uncertain. Germline V gene sequence: CDR1 MDHEN, CDR2 SYDVKM. The V gene lost 4 bases and the J gene lost 7 bases, with 14 bases spanning the gap. This CDR3 region has 14 residues. The CDR3 loop reads CASSSSIIWQPQHF. In DNA, the CDR3 is TGTGCCAGCAGTTCCTCTATAATATGGCAGCCCCAGCATTTT.

The chain employs TRBV5-1 and TRBJ2-5, with 14 bases lining up with TRBD2. This CDR3 region has 16 residues. CDR1 SGHRS and CDR2 YFSETQ come from the germline V gene. Trimming at V came to 0 bases and at J to 5 bases, leaving 3 bases not matched to a gene. Here the CDR3 reads CASSLGLAGGGETQYF. The DNA of the CDR3 is TGCGCCAGCAGCTTGGGACTAGCGGGAGGGGGTGAGACCCAGTACTTC.

The chain uses TRBV9 and TRBJ2-7; TRBD2 matches at 10 bases. Per the germline V gene, CDR1 is SGDLS and CDR2 is YYNGEE. V trimming: 6 bases; J trimming: 4 bases; junction bases outside the gene matches: 10. The CDR3 totals 15 residues. The chain's CDR3 is CASNPRGTSEYEQYF. The DNA for the CDR3 is TGTGCCAGCAACCCCCGCGGGACTAGCGAATACGAGCAGTACTTC.

The chain employs TRBV10-1 and TRBJ2-1; D is ambiguous. Germline CDR1 and CDR2: WNHNN and SYGVQD (reference sequence). V lost 4 bases to trimming and J lost 6 bases, with 13 bases between them. The length of the CDR3 is 14 residues. The CDR3: CASSAFTTFNEQFF. The CDR3 DNA reads as TGCGCCAGCAGTGCGTTTACGACTTTCAATGAGCAGTTCTTC.

This clone was found a few times. The rearrangement uses TRBV27 and TRBJ1-1; maybe TRBD1 (5 bases). With 5 bases removed from V and 0 bases from J, the gap between germline ends came to 13 bases. CDR1 is MNHEY and CDR2 is SMNVEV in the germline V gene (reference sequence). There are 15 residues in the CDR3. The CDR3 protein is CASSPGHVMNTEAFF. The CDR3, as DNA: TGTGCCAGCAGTCCCGGACACGTCATGAACACTGAAGCTTTCTTT.

The rearrangement links TRBV7-3 to TRBJ2-7; D call uncertain. Germline values: CDR1 SGHTA, CDR2 FQGTGA. The CDR3 consists of 14 residues. Trimming removed 2 bases at V and 2 bases at J, with 10 bases between. This CDR3 reads CASSLGGTTYEQYF. CDR3 coding DNA: TGTGCCAGCAGCTTAGGCGGTACCACCTACGAGCAGTACTTC.

This sequence joins TRBV27 and TRBJ2-1; D possibly corresponds to TRBD2 (5 bases). CDR1 is MNHEY and CDR2 is SMNVEV in the germline V gene (reference sequence). CDR3 length: 15 amino acids. Trimming removed 8 bases from V and 0 bases from J, with 14 bases in between. DNA for the CDR3: TGTGCCAGCCACGTCGGGATCAGCTCCTACAATGAGCAGTTCTTC. Residues: CASHVGISSYNEQFF.

V usage is TRBV6-4 and J usage is TRBJ2-3, with 7 bases identical to TRBD1. CDR1 is MRHNA and CDR2 is SNTAGT in the germline V gene. The CDR3 spans 14 residues. Losses at the gene ends were 6 bases for V and 0 bases for J; bases not matched to a gene: 3. The CDR3 DNA reads TGTGCCAGCAGCCGCAGGGGGAGCACAGATACGCAGTATTTT. Its protein product is CASSRRGSTDTQYF.

The chain carries TRBV27 and TRBJ1-6, with a tentative D call TRBD1 (5 bases). The V gene lost 6 bases and the J gene lost 4 bases, with 10 bases spanning the gap. CDR1 and CDR2 from the germline V gene are MNHEY and SMNVEV (reference sequence). CDR3 length: 14 amino acids. CDR3 bases: TGTGCCAGCAGGTTACAGGCTTATAATTCACCCCTCCACTTT. Translating gives CASRLQAYNSPLHF.

The V gene is TRBV30, the J gene TRBJ1-5; 7 positions match TRBD1. The V gene's germline CDR1 is GTSNPN and CDR2 SVGIG (reference sequence). The CDR3 consists of 14 residues. After removal of 5 bases from V and 3 bases from J, the junction contained 7 bases not matched to a gene. The DNA for the CDR3 is TGTGCCTGGGACAGGACAGGATCCAATCAGCCCCAGCATTTT. This sequence encodes CAWDRTGSNQPQHF.

The rearrangement uses TRBV28 and TRBJ2-3; possibly TRBD1 for D (5 bases). Germline CDR1 and CDR2: MDHEN and SYDVKM. The CDR3 sequence is 13 residues long. V lost 5 bases and J lost 15, with 21 bases in between. CDR3 in DNA: TGTGCCAGCAGTCCCCGGACACTGAGAGATAGTTATTTT. It translates to CASSPRTLRDSYF.

The chain couples TRBV5-1 to TRBJ1-5; D not certain. V was cut by 5 bases and J by 3 bases, with 9 bases left in between. The CDR3 loop spans 13 amino acids. Per the germline V gene, CDR1 is SGHRS and CDR2 is YFSETQ. The CDR3 here is CASRQATNQPQHF. For the CDR3, the DNA is TGCGCCAGCAGGCAGGCTACCAATCAGCCCCAGCATTTT.

The chain employs TRBV28 and TRBJ1-5; D is possibly TRBD1 (6 bases). Deletions cut 2 bases from V and 0 bases from J, with 17 bases between. The CDR3 contains 18 residues. Germline V gene data show CDR1 as MDHEN and CDR2 as SYDVKM. CDR3 protein: CASSLPPGAPSSNQPQHF. The CDR3 bases are TGTGCCAGCAGTTTACCCCCAGGGGCCCCCAGTAGCAATCAGCCCCAGCATTTT.

The chain joins TRBV2 to TRBJ2-3, with 9 bases that match TRBD2. The germline V gene encodes CDR1 SNHLY and CDR2 FYNNEI. CDR3 length equals 17 residues. V was pared by 7 bases and J by 0 bases, with 11 bases of the junction left unmatched. The CDR3 loop reads CASISWASGISTDTQYF. The CDR3 DNA sequence: TGTGCCAGCATCAGTTGGGCTAGCGGGATCAGCACAGATACGCAGTATTTT.